The clone carrying this T cell receptor (beta chain) appeared many times. Its antigen is as yet unknown. Researchers made TCR beta libraries by using iRepertoire HTBI primers and running Arm-PCR on CDR3 regions. In TCRdb, the multiplex PCR reads were re-called with MiXCR into one record per CDR3 protein. The sample consists of 350,000 to 550,000 distinct CDR3 sequences, 12% to 15% of them appearing once. Time point denoted: newly diagnosed GD, antithyroid drugs for less than 3 months. With RNA extracted from PBMCs as input, the TCR library was made. The data are from a study of regulatory T cells in long-lasting Graves disease. Across the whole study: Antithyroid drugs had been taken by newly diagnosed Graves' patients for under 3 months. Study outcomes and limitations: Persistent disease favored TRBV28, TRBJ1-2 and TRBJ2-5.

Germline V lookup: CDR1 LGHDT, CDR2 YNNKEL (reference sequence). V was cut by 1 base and J by 7 bases, with 14 bases left in between. CDR3 length: 14 residues. The sample was also linked to a second study, of T cells in Graves' hyperthyroidism and ophthalmopathy. That paper notes: Researchers defined stable Graves' hyperthyroidism as no ophthalmopathy progression within 18 months.

Here the sequenced sample was peripheral blood mononuclear cells (PBMCs), taken at new diagnosis, from a patient treated with antithyroid drugs. The source of this sequence is a woman between 50 and 59 years old with Graves disease. The rearrangement uses TRBV3-1 and TRBJ2-7; no clear D. CDR3 protein: CASSQVNQAEEQYF. In DNA, the CDR3 is TGTGCCAGCAGCCAAGTGAACCAAGCCGAAGAGCAGTACTTC.